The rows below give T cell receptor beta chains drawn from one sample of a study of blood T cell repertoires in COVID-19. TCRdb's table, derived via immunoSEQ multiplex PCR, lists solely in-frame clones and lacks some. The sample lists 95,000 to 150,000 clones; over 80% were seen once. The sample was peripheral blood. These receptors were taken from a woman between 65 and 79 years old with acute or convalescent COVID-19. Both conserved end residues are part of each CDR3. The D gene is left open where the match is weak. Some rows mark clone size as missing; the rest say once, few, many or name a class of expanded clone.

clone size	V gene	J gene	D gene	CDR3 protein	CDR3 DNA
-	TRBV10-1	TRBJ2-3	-	CASSTGTTDTQYF	TGCGCCAGCAGTACAGGTACCACAGATACGCAGTATTTT
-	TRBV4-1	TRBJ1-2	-	CASSPAPGVNYGYTF	TGCGCCAGCAGCCCCGCCCCGGGAGTTAACTATGGCTACACCTTC
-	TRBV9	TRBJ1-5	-	CASSVGGMGGPGPEPQHF	TGTGCCAGCAGCGTAGGAGGGATGGGGGGACCGGGTCCAGAGCCCCAGCATTTT
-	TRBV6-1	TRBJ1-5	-	CASSERRGAKNQPQHF	TGTGCCAGCAGTGAAAGACGGGGGGCTAAAAATCAGCCCCAGCATTTT
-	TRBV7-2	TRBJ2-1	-	CASSLGFSSYNEQFF	TGTGCCAGCAGCTTAGGCTTCAGCTCCTACAATGAGCAGTTCTTC
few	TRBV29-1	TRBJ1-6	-	CSVGQSYNSPLHF	TGCAGCGTAGGACAGTCCTATAATTCACCCCTCCACTTT
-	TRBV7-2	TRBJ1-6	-	CASSLASGLDNSPLHF	TGTGCCAGCAGCTTAGCCTCAGGTTTGGATAATTCACCCCTCCACTTT
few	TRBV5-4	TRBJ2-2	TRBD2	CATRLGLAGGNTGELFF	TGTGCCACCCGACTTGGGCTAGCGGGGGGGAACACCGGGGAGCTGTTTTTT
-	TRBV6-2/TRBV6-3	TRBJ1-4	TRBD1	CASSYSRQGNEKLFF	TGTGCCAGCAGTTACTCGAGACAGGGTAATGAAAAACTGTTTTTT
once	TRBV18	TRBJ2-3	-	CASSPPAGGGTDTQYF	TGTGCCAGCTCACCCCCTGCCGGCGGGGGCACAGATACGCAGTATTTT
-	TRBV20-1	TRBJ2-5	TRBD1	CSASPGQGVQETQYF	TGCAGTGCTAGTCCGGGACAGGGGGTGCAAGAGACCCAGTACTTC
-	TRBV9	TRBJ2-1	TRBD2	CASSVTSGIAYNEQFF	TGTGCCAGCAGCGTCACTAGCGGGATTGCCTACAATGAGCAGTTCTTC
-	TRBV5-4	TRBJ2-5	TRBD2	CASSRLAGGQETQYF	TGTGCCAGCAGCAGACTAGCGGGGGGGCAAGAGACCCAGTACTTC
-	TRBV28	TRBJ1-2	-	CASNGGNYGYTF	TGTGCCAGCAACGGCGGAAACTATGGCTACACCTTC
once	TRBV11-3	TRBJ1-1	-	CASSKEDTEAFF	TGTGCCAGCAGCAAAGAGGACACTGAAGCTTTCTTT
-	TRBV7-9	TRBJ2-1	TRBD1	CASTRSGTGGRNEQFF	TGTGCCAGCACCAGATCCGGGACAGGGGGCCGGAATGAGCAGTTCTTC